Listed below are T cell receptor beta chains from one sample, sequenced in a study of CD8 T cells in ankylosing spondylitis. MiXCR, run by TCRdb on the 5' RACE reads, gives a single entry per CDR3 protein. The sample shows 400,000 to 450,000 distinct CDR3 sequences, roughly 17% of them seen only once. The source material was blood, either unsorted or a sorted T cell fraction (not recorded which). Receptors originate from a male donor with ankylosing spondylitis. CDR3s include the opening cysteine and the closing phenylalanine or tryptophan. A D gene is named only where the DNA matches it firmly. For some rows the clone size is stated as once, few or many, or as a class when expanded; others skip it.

CDR3: CASRAERGGSGNTIYF
DNA: TGTGCCAGCAGAGCAGAGAGGGGAGGCTCTGGAAACACCATATATTTT
size: .
J: TRBJ1-3
V: TRBV12-3/TRBV12-4
D: .

CDR3: CASSLEGRVNEKLFF
DNA: TGTGCCAGCAGCTTAGAGGGCAGGGTGAATGAAAAACTGTTTTTT
size: .
J: TRBJ1-4
V: TRBV11-2
D: .

CDR3: CASSLGTGASYGYTF
DNA: TGTGCCAGCAGCTTAGGGACAGGGGCGTCCTATGGCTACACCTTC
size: few
J: TRBJ1-2
V: TRBV7-9
D: TRBD1

CDR3: CASSYRGGGNPYEQYF
DNA: TGTGCCAGCAGTTACCGAGGGGGAGGGAACCCCTACGAGCAGTACTTC
size: .
J: TRBJ2-7
V: TRBV6-2/TRBV6-3
D: .

CDR3: CASSFGPETYEQYF
DNA: TGTGCCAGCAGTTTTGGACCCGAGACTTACGAGCAGTACTTC
size: .
J: TRBJ2-7
V: TRBV12-3/TRBV12-4
D: .

CDR3: CASSFFTDTQYF
DNA: TGTGCCAGCAGTTTCTTCACAGATACGCAGTATTTT
size: many
J: TRBJ2-3
V: TRBV12-3/TRBV12-4
D: .

CDR3: CATSDPDSGGTDTQYF
DNA: TGTGCCACCAGTGACCCGGACTCCGGGGGCACAGATACGCAGTATTTT
size: many
J: TRBJ2-3
V: TRBV24-1
D: .

CDR3: CASSTGQGYNEQFF
DNA: TGCGCCAGCAGCACTGGACAGGGGTACAATGAGCAGTTCTTC
size: few
J: TRBJ2-1
V: TRBV5-1
D: TRBD1

CDR3: CSARKPGQGNQPQHF
DNA: TGCAGTGCTAGGAAACCGGGACAGGGGAATCAGCCCCAGCATTTT
size: many
J: TRBJ1-5
V: TRBV20-1
D: TRBD1

CDR3: CATVPGDSTGNTIYF
DNA: TGTGCCACCGTGCCCGGGGACTCGACTGGAAACACCATATATTTT
size: many
J: TRBJ1-3
V: TRBV10-3
D: .

CDR3: CASRAREGPNYEQYF
DNA: TGTGCCAGTAGGGCGCGGGAGGGCCCTAACTACGAGCAGTACTTC
size: .
J: TRBJ2-7
V: TRBV6-1
D: TRBD2

CDR3: CASSPPNQYNEQFF
DNA: TGTGCCAGCTCACCACCCAACCAATACAATGAGCAGTTCTTC
size: few
J: TRBJ2-1
V: TRBV18
D: .

CDR3: CASSESSGNTEAFF
DNA: TGCGCCAGCAGTGAGTCGTCGGGGAACACTGAAGCTTTCTTT
size: .
J: TRBJ1-1
V: TRBV10-1
D: .

CDR3: CAIRNRDSTEAFF
DNA: TGTGCCATCAGGAACCGGGACAGCACTGAAGCTTTCTTT
size: .
J: TRBJ1-1
V: TRBV10-3
D: TRBD1

CDR3: CASSLVGTTYNEQFF
DNA: TGTGCCAGCAGCTTAGTGGGGACAACTTACAATGAGCAGTTCTTC
size: many
J: TRBJ2-1
V: TRBV7-2
D: .

CDR3: CSVEPDSYGYTF
DNA: TGCAGCGTTGAACCCGACAGCTATGGCTACACCTTC
size: .
J: TRBJ1-2
V: TRBV29-1
D: .

CDR3: CASSLDFPPQPQHF
DNA: TGTGCCAGCAGCCTAGATTTTCCCCCTCAGCCCCAGCATTTT
size: few
J: TRBJ1-5
V: TRBV28
D: .

CDR3: CASSLGGRRGQGYNEQFF
DNA: TGTGCCAGCAGCTTAGGGGGGCGCAGGGGGCAGGGGTACAATGAGCAGTTCTTC
size: .
J: TRBJ2-1
V: TRBV11-2
D: TRBD1

CDR3: CASSTRQGVGNTIYF
DNA: TGTGCCAGCAGCACCCGACAGGGGGTCGGAAACACCATATATTTT
size: few
J: TRBJ1-3
V: TRBV7-2
D: TRBD1

CDR3: CASRMGLAENNEQFF
DNA: TGTGCCAGCAGGATGGGACTAGCGGAGAACAATGAGCAGTTCTTC
size: few
J: TRBJ2-1
V: TRBV5-4
D: TRBD2

CDR3: CASSQGGGGNIQYF
DNA: TGTGCCAGCAGCCAAGGAGGGGGGGGAAACATTCAGTACTTC
size: few
J: TRBJ2-4
V: TRBV3-1
D: .

CDR3: CASSLAPGQGVEQYF
DNA: TGTGCCAGCAGCTTAGCCCCGGGACAGGGAGTCGAGCAGTACTTC
size: .
J: TRBJ2-7
V: TRBV7-2
D: TRBD1

CDR3: CASSVDRGYAYEQYF
DNA: TGTGCCAGCAGTGTAGACAGGGGCTATGCCTACGAGCAGTACTTC
size: .
J: TRBJ2-7
V: TRBV2
D: TRBD1

CDR3: CAWSSREWEAFF
DNA: TGTGCCTGGAGCTCTAGGGAATGGGAAGCTTTCTTT
size: .
J: TRBJ1-1
V: TRBV30
D: .

CDR3: CSVETSGRSYEQYF
DNA: TGCAGCGTGGAAACTAGCGGGAGGTCCTACGAGCAGTACTTC
size: few
J: TRBJ2-7
V: TRBV29-1
D: TRBD2

CDR3: CASSLTYQTDTQYF
DNA: TGTGCCAGCAGCTTAACGTATCAAACAGATACGCAGTATTTT
size: .
J: TRBJ2-3
V: TRBV7-3
D: .

CDR3: CASSMLGAPGYTF
DNA: TGTGCCAGTAGTATGCTAGGCGCCCCTGGCTACACCTTC
size: few
J: TRBJ1-2
V: TRBV19
D: .

CDR3: CASSYSSSLAGGYNEQFF
DNA: TGTGCCAGCAGTTACTCTTCTAGTCTAGCGGGCGGGTACAATGAGCAGTTCTTC
size: few
J: TRBJ2-1
V: TRBV6-2/TRBV6-3
D: TRBD2

CDR3: CASTRGGSYNEQFF
DNA: TGTGCCAGCACCAGGGGGGGGTCCTACAATGAGCAGTTCTTC
size: few
J: TRBJ2-1
V: TRBV9
D: .

CDR3: CSALNLNPSYNEQFF
DNA: TGCAGTGCTCTAAATCTCAACCCCTCCTACAATGAGCAGTTCTTC
size: .
J: TRBJ2-1
V: TRBV20-1
D: .

CDR3: CASSYEAGVAEAFF
DNA: TGTGCCAGCAGTTACGAGGCAGGGGTCGCTGAAGCTTTCTTT
size: few
J: TRBJ1-1
V: TRBV6-5
D: .

CDR3: CASSLLGVGTEAFF
DNA: TGTGCCAGCAGTTTACTGGGAGTTGGCACTGAAGCTTTCTTT
size: .
J: TRBJ1-1
V: TRBV12-3/TRBV12-4
D: .

CDR3: CSARSGGRGETQYF
DNA: TGCAGTGCTAGGTCTGGCGGGAGAGGGGAGACCCAGTACTTC
size: .
J: TRBJ2-5
V: TRBV20-1
D: TRBD2

CDR3: CATGTEKSSGANVLTF
DNA: TGTGCCACCGGGACAGAGAAAAGCTCTGGGGCCAACGTCCTGACTTTC
size: .
J: TRBJ2-6
V: TRBV6-1
D: TRBD1

CDR3: CASSPDNTDTQYF
DNA: TGTGCCAGCAGCCCAGACAACACAGATACGCAGTATTTT
size: many
J: TRBJ2-3
V: TRBV12-3/TRBV12-4
D: .

CDR3: CASSTRTSGSGDEQFF
DNA: TGTGCCAGCAGTACCCGGACTAGCGGGAGTGGGGATGAGCAGTTCTTC
size: few
J: TRBJ2-1
V: TRBV12-3/TRBV12-4
D: TRBD2

CDR3: CASSHDSSSYNEQFF
DNA: TGTGCCAGCAGCCATGACTCGAGCTCCTACAATGAGCAGTTCTTC
size: .
J: TRBJ2-1
V: TRBV14
D: .

CDR3: CSAVGSSRGMRETQYF
DNA: TGCAGCGCCGTGGGTTCTTCGCGGGGGATGCGAGAGACCCAGTACTTC
size: once
J: TRBJ2-5
V: TRBV29-1
D: TRBD2

CDR3: CASSRRQGGDTQYF
DNA: TGTGCCAGCAGTCGGAGACAGGGAGGAGATACGCAGTATTTT
size: few
J: TRBJ2-3
V: TRBV12-3/TRBV12-4
D: .